This record looks at one T cell receptor (beta chain) sequence and its context. Participants were aged about 18 to 89 years, lived in some 23 US areas, and enrolled virtually. The sample is drawn from a study of blood T cell repertoires in COVID-19. Authors' processing steps: Reference gene primer amplification in the assay estimated nucleated cell counts. Data came from immunoSEQ multiplex PCR; TCRdb stores just in-frame clones and leaves some out. The V and J calls and the clone size are those of that table, but D and trimming were determined from the DNA. The sample includes under 250,000 clones, about 83% seen only once; the top ten take 4.5% to 5%. The germline V and J ends were trimmed by 4 bases and 1 base, with 8 bases remaining between them. The CDR3 loop spans 14 amino acids. In germline, CDR1 is SGHRS, CDR2 YFSETQ.

The chain has TRBV5-1 and TRBJ2-2; possible D gene TRBD1, 5 bases. The sequencing sample was made of PBMCs or T cells enriched from blood (not recorded which). This clonotype was obtained from a woman in her forties or fifties who had been exposed to COVID-19. The DNA of the CDR3 is TGCGCCAGCAGCAGGCAGGGGAACACCGGGGAGCTGTTTTTT. Translated: CASSRQGNTGELFF.